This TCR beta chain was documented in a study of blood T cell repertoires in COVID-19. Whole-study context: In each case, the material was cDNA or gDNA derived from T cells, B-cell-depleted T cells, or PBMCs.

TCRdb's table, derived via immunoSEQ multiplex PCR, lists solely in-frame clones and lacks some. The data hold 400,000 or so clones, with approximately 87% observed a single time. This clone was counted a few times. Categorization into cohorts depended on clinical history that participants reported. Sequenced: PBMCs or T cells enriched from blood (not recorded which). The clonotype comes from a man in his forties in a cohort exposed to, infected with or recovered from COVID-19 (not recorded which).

The CDR3 coding sequence is TGTGCCAGCAGCTCAAGTAGACTAGCGGGACGGGAGCAGTTCTTC. It yields the protein CASSSSRLAGREQFF. The chain employs TRBV7-8 and TRBJ2-1; 11 nucleotides align to TRBD2. The CDR3 spans 15 residues. The trim removed 4 bases at V and 10 bases at J, leaving 9 bases unmatched. The germline V gene has CDR1 SGHVS and CDR2 FQNEAQ.